The 23 T cell receptor beta chains listed next were all sequenced from one sample in a study of identical twins. TCRdb independently ran MiXCR on the 5' RACE reads; one entry per CDR3 protein. Altogether over 600,000 distinct CDR3 sequences are present, 21% being singletons, with the ten largest covering 4% to 5.5%. This same sample was also part of a study on T cells expressing NK-cell markers.

Sequencing used PBMCs. Every receptor here comes from a woman aged 18-29 years in good health.

This clonotype was recorded once. The chain uses TRBV5-1 and TRBJ2-1, with D perhaps being TRBD1 or TRBD2 (5 bases each). Trimming removed 4 bases at V and 7 bases at J, with 12 bases between. Per germline, CDR1 SGHRS and CDR2 YFSETQ. The CDR3 runs 13 residues. CDR3 region: CASSPGRTNEQFF. In nucleotides, the CDR3 is TGCGCCAGCAGCCCGGGACGGACAAATGAGCAGTTCTTC.

This clonotype has only a few counts. The rearrangement uses TRBV5-5 and TRBJ2-7; TRBD1 aligns across 8 bases. This CDR3 spans 14 amino acids. Germline values: CDR1 SGHKS, CDR2 YYEKEE (reference sequence). The trim removed 3 bases at V and 6 bases at J, leaving 8 bases unmatched. The CDR3, as DNA: TGTGCCAGCAGCTCCGGGACAGGTTCAACCGAGCAGTACTTC. As protein: CASSSGTGSTEQYF. The whole variable domain, remainder taken from reference TRBV5-5 and TRBJ2-7, is DAGVTQSPTHLIKTRGQQVTLRCSPISGHKSVSWYQQVLGQGPQFIFQYYEKEERGRGNFPDRFSARQFPNYSSELNVNALLLGDSALYLCASSSGTGSTEQYFGPGTRLTVT.

This clonotype was counted at least ten times. This chain uses TRBV12-3 or TRBV12-4 with TRBJ1-4; 8 nucleotides line up with TRBD1. The CDR3 is 14 amino acids. The trim removed 7 bases at V and 8 bases at J, leaving 9 bases unmatched. The CDR3 nucleotides are TGTGCCAGCACCACAGGGGGGAGTGGGGAAAAACTGTTTTTT. Its translation: CASTTGGSGEKLFF.

This clonotype turned up a few times. The chain is built from TRBV10-3 and TRBJ2-1, with D unclear. The CDR3 is made up of 14 amino acids. The germline V and J ends were trimmed by 3 bases and 10 bases, with 16 bases remaining between them. Per the germline V gene, CDR1 is ENHRY and CDR2 is SYGVKD. The CDR3 nucleotides read TGTGCCATCAGTGATCTCAAGACGACCCCGGAGCAGTTCTTC. Translated: CAISDLKTTPEQFF.

V usage is TRBV18 and J usage is TRBJ2-7; D is tentatively TRBD1 or TRBD2 (5 bases each). CDR1 and CDR2 (germline): KGHSH, LQKENI. This CDR3 is 13 amino acids long. The V end lost 3 bases, the J end lost 6 bases, and 12 bases lay between the germline ends. The CDR3 bases are TGTGCCAGCTCACCGTCCAGGGACGGCGAGCAGTACTTC. This codes for CASSPSRDGEQYF.

This clonotype was counted a few times. The chain combines TRBV7-9 with TRBJ2-3, with 14 bases identical to TRBD2. The V segment lost 8 bases and the J segment 7 bases; nucleotides outside the gene matches: 11. This CDR3 region has 16 residues. Germline loops: CDR1 SEHNR, CDR2 FQNEAQ (reference sequence). CDR3 in DNA: TGTGCCAGCCAGACCTGGACTAGCGGGAGGTCAAATACGCAGTATTTT. Its translation is CASQTWTSGRSNTQYF.

This clonotype was recorded many times. The V call is TRBV5-1, the J call TRBJ1-1; the D is unclear. Germline loops: CDR1 SGHRS, CDR2 YFSETQ. Trimming took off 3 bases at V and 0 bases at J, with 6 bases between the two ends. There are 13 residues in the CDR3. Here the CDR3 reads CASSSSLNTEAFF. The DNA for the CDR3 is TGCGCCAGCAGCTCATCCCTGAACACTGAAGCTTTCTTT.

The chain carries TRBV7-8 and TRBJ2-7; the match to TRBD2 covers 12 bases. The length of the CDR3 is 15 residues. From germline, CDR1 is SGHVS and CDR2 FQNEAQ. J lost 4 bases, V lost 4 bases, and 5 bases had no gene match. CDR3 DNA sequence: TGTGCCAGCAGCTACGGACTAGCGGGGTTGTACGAGCAGTACTTC. It translates to CASSYGLAGLYEQYF.

The chain recombines TRBV6-1 with TRBJ2-3; 12 positions agree with TRBD2. CDR1 and CDR2 from the germline V gene are MNHNS and SASEGT. The CDR3 consists of 15 residues. Trimming removed 5 bases from V and 1 base from J; junction bases left unmatched: 1. CDR3 amino acids: CASSPSGRGTDTQYF. CDR3 nucleotide sequence: TGTGCCAGCAGTCCTAGCGGGAGGGGCACAGATACGCAGTATTTT.

This clonotype was seen more than once but under ten times. The chain links TRBV3-1 to TRBJ2-7; D is unresolved. V was shortened by 1 base and J by 3 bases, with 7 bases between the two germline ends. Germline CDR1 LGHDT, CDR2 YNNKEL (reference sequence). This CDR3 contains 13 residues. CDR3 residues: CASSQASSYEQYF. CDR3 in DNA: TGTGCCAGCAGCCAAGCGTCCAGCTACGAGCAGTACTTC.

This clonotype was counted a few times. The chain recombines TRBV12-3 or TRBV12-4 with TRBJ2-5, with D possibly being TRBD2 (5 bases). The CDR3 has 15 amino acids. Trimming took off 4 bases at V and 0 bases at J, with 12 bases between the two ends. In DNA, the CDR3 is TGTGCCAGCAGTTCGCCTTGGGAGTACCAAGAGACCCAGTACTTC. It codes for CASSSPWEYQETQYF.

This chain's CDR3 is CASARRDRGLLDSNQPQHF. In DNA form, the CDR3 reads TGTGCCAGCGCCCGCCGGGACAGGGGGCTACTAGATAGCAATCAGCCCCAGCATTTT. The chain uses TRBV2 and TRBJ1-5; TRBD1 agrees at 12 bases. The CDR3 extends over 19 amino acids. V lost 8 bases and J lost 0; bases outside the gene matches: 14. Germline loops: CDR1 SNHLY, CDR2 FYNNEI.

At least ten counts were recorded for this clonotype. The chain has TRBV5-1 and TRBJ1-1; tentatively, D is TRBD1 (6 bases). Germline V gene lookup returns CDR1 SGHRS and CDR2 YFSETQ. The CDR3 runs to 14 residues. Trimming stripped 4 bases from V and 7 bases from J, with 17 bases between. CDR3 sequence reads: CASSPEPGANEAFF. For the CDR3, the DNA is TGCGCCAGCAGCCCCGAGCCAGGGGCTAATGAAGCTTTCTTT. Full variable domain (outside the CDR3, taken from reference TRBV5-1 and TRBJ1-1): KAGVTQTPRYLIKTRGQQVTLSCSPISGHRSVSWYQQTPGQGLQFLFEYFSETQRNKGNFPGRFSGRQFSNSRSEMNVSTLELGDSALYLCASSPEPGANEAFFGQGTRLTVV.

This CDR3 is CASSASGTSGLAKNIQYF. CDR3 nucleotides: TGTGCCAGCAGTGCCTCCGGGACTAGCGGGTTGGCCAAAAACATTCAGTACTTC. This chain uses TRBV12-3 or TRBV12-4 with TRBJ2-4; 12 bases agree with TRBD2. The V segment lost 5 bases and the J segment 1 base; nucleotides outside the gene matches: 9. The CDR3 runs 18 residues.

The chain couples TRBV29-1 to TRBJ2-7, with 8 nucleotides matching TRBD1. This CDR3 has 14 amino acids. The junction had 6 bases not matched to a gene; V was cut back by 5 bases and J by 0 bases. Germline V gene lookup returns CDR1 SQVTM and CDR2 ANQGSEA. CDR3 sequence reads: CSVSGQGYSYEQYF. The CDR3 nucleotides read TGCAGCGTTTCCGGACAGGGTTACTCCTACGAGCAGTACTTC.

This clonotype was counted a few times. This sequence joins TRBV20-1 and TRBJ2-1; 8 bases agree with TRBD1. The germline gives CDR1 DFQATT, CDR2 SNEGSKA (reference sequence). Unmatched junction bases numbered 1, after V lost 0 bases and J lost 3 bases. This CDR3 spans 14 amino acids. CDR3 region: CSARDTGGYNEQFF. In DNA form, the CDR3 reads TGCAGTGCTAGAGATACAGGGGGCTACAATGAGCAGTTCTTC.

The table lists this clonotype with a few counts. The chain joins TRBV20-1 to TRBJ2-3; a weak D match, TRBD2 (5 bases). Trimming shortened V by 1 base and J by 2 bases, and 16 bases separated the two germline ends. The CDR3 spans 16 residues. The germline CDR1 and CDR2 sequences are DFQATT and SNEGSKA (reference sequence). CDR3 bases: TGCAGTGCTAGAGTCCGGGGAAGCCACCACACAGATACGCAGTATTTT. This translates into CSARVRGSHHTDTQYF.

The chain employs TRBV12-3 or TRBV12-4 and TRBJ2-2; D unclear. The CDR3 sequence is 12 residues long. With 6 bases removed from V and 6 bases from J, the gap between germline ends came to 8 bases. CDR3 region: CASSNHPGELFF. The DNA of the CDR3 is TGTGCCAGCAGCAATCATCCCGGGGAGCTGTTTTTT.

The chain employs TRBV6-1 and TRBJ2-1; D remains unclear. Trimming shortened V by 7 bases and J by 0 bases, and 19 bases separated the two germline ends. This CDR3 spans 17 amino acids. From germline, CDR1 is MNHNS and CDR2 SASEGT. The DNA of the CDR3 is TGTGCCAGCACCCCGCCCTTTGGGTGGAGCTCCTACAATGAGCAGTTCTTC. It specifies CASTPPFGWSSYNEQFF.

This clonotype was found many times. Written as DNA, the CDR3 is TGCGCCAGCAGCCCCCAAAGTACCCCCTCCTACGAGCAGTACTTC. This encodes CASSPQSTPSYEQYF. The V call is TRBV5-1, the J call TRBJ2-7; D is ambiguous. From germline, CDR1 is SGHRS and CDR2 YFSETQ. V lost 4 bases and J 0 bases, leaving 14 bases between the germline ends. The CDR3 has 15 residues.

A few counts support this clonotype. J is TRBJ2-3 and V is TRBV29-1; D is possibly TRBD2 (6 bases). The CDR3 has 13 amino acids. Between the trimmed V and J ends, which lost 6 bases and 4 bases, there was a span of 14 bases. Germline V gene sequence: CDR1 SQVTM, CDR2 ANQGSEA. The CDR3 loop is CSVRGSLADTQYF. The CDR3 nucleotides read TGCAGCGTCCGGGGGTCTCTTGCAGATACGCAGTATTTT.

This clonotype was counted only a few times. The chain links TRBV5-1 to TRBJ2-6; TRBD1 agrees at 8 bases. This CDR3 has 15 residues. After removal of 8 bases from V and 14 bases from J, the junction contained 18 bases not matched to a gene. CDR1 is SGHRS, CDR2 YFSETQ, per germline. CDR3 sequence reads: CARPKVAGQELILTF. The CDR3 DNA sequence: TGCGCCAGACCAAAGGTGGCGGGACAGGAACTAATCCTGACTTTC.

The V gene is TRBV5-1, the J gene TRBJ2-1, with a tentative D call TRBD2 (6 bases). This CDR3 is built from 15 residues. V was pared by 0 bases and J by 5 bases, with 12 bases between. The germline gives CDR1 SGHRS, CDR2 YFSETQ. The CDR3 DNA reads TGCGCCAGCAGCTTGGGAGCGGGTTTCCACAATGAGCAGTTCTTC. Its protein is CASSLGAGFHNEQFF.